This entry lists 21 T cell receptor beta chains sequenced from one sample in a study of T cell responses to AZD1222 COVID-19 vaccine. Here immunoSEQ multiplex PCR was the method, and the copy in TCRdb shows in-frame clones only, minus some. The table includes about 90,000 clones, 89% detected once. The input for sequencing was peripheral blood, taken 28 days after the second AZD1222 dose. The receptors shown here come from an adult who received the AZD1222 COVID-19 vaccine.

The chain combines TRBV10-3 with TRBJ1-2; D gene unclear. The germline CDR1 and CDR2 sequences are ENHRY and SYGVKD. The CDR3 consists of 15 residues. The V and J ends lost 6 bases and 0 bases respectively, with 14 bases between them. This CDR3 is CAISPLGVANYGYTF. As DNA, the CDR3 is TGTGCCATCAGCCCCCTTGGGGTAGCTAACTATGGCTACACCTTC.

This chain connects TRBV6-6 to TRBJ1-2; no firm D call. Deletions cut 0 bases from V and 7 bases from J, with 12 bases between. Germline-derived CDR1 and CDR2 are MNHNY and SVGAGI (reference sequence). The CDR3 totals 14 residues. The chain's CDR3 is CASSYSEPMGGYTF. The CDR3 coding sequence is TGTGCCAGCAGTTACTCCGAGCCGATGGGTGGCTACACCTTC.

Note on this clone: Different DNA sequences within this sample yield the same CDR3. The chain carries TRBV5-1 and TRBJ1-2; D gene ambiguous. CDR1 and CDR2 (germline): SGHRS, YFSETQ. The CDR3 is made up of 12 amino acids. Trimming left V 2 bases short and J 5 bases short, with 7 bases between. CDR3 residues: CASSLRDYGYTF. DNA of the CDR3: TGCGCCAGCAGCTTACGGGATTATGGCTACACCTTC.

The chain links TRBV7-9 to TRBJ2-1, with D possibly being TRBD2 (5 bases). Germline CDR1 and CDR2: SEHNR and FQNEAQ (reference sequence). This CDR3 is 15 amino acids long. The germline V and J ends were trimmed by 2 bases and 1 base, with 9 bases remaining between them. CDR3 sequence reads: CASSLTGESYNEQFF. The CDR3 nucleotides read TGTGCCAGCAGCTTAACCGGGGAATCCTACAATGAGCAGTTCTTC.

The gene calls are TRBV7-9 and TRBJ2-7; D call uncertain. This CDR3 contains 15 residues. V was shortened by 1 base and J by 0 bases, with 10 bases between the two germline ends. CDR1 is SEHNR and CDR2 is FQNEAQ in the germline V gene (reference sequence). This chain's CDR3 is CASSLVAQSSYEQYF. The CDR3 DNA reads TGTGCCAGCAGCTTAGTAGCACAGAGCTCCTACGAGCAGTACTTC.

This chain joins TRBV5-4 and TRBJ1-6; 10 bases agree with TRBD1. The CDR3 sequence is 14 residues long. Germline V gives CDR1 SGHNT, CDR2 YYREEE (reference sequence). V lost 4 bases, J lost 9 bases, and 4 bases stayed unmatched. CDR3 region: CASSKDRGGSPLHF. The CDR3 DNA reads as TGTGCCAGCAGCAAGGACAGGGGGGGTTCACCCCTCCACTTT.

This chain joins TRBV4-1 and TRBJ2-5, with a tentative D call TRBD2 (5 bases). This CDR3 region has 15 residues. Trimming removed 0 bases at V and 8 bases at J, with 16 bases between. Germline CDR1 and CDR2: MGHRA and YSYEKL. CDR3 loop: CASSQEGQLGRTQYF. The CDR3 DNA sequence: TGCGCCAGCAGCCAAGAGGGCCAGTTAGGGAGAACCCAGTACTTC.

The rearrangement joins TRBV2 to TRBJ1-2, with 7 bases lining up with TRBD1. Germline CDR1 is SNHLY and CDR2 is FYNNEI. V shed 6 bases, J shed 2 bases, and the junction held 6 bases outside the gene matches. The CDR3 is 14 residues long. CDR3 coding DNA: TGTGCCAGCAGCAGGACAGGTCTGAACTATGGCTACACCTTC. Translation gives CASSRTGLNYGYTF.

The rearrangement uses TRBV5-4 and TRBJ1-1; D unresolved. V lost 3 bases to trimming and J lost 7 bases, with 13 bases between them. This CDR3 has 13 residues. Germline V CDR1 and CDR2: SGHNT, YYREEE (reference sequence). The CDR3 region is CASSSGGSLEAFF. The CDR3 coding sequence is TGTGCCAGCAGCTCCGGAGGCTCCCTTGAAGCTTTCTTT.

The rearrangement uses TRBV18 and TRBJ1-2; 8 positions agree with TRBD1. The CDR3 has 15 amino acids. The V and J ends lost 4 bases and 0 bases, in that order; junction bases with no gene match: 4. CDR1 and CDR2 from the germline V gene are KGHSH and LQKENI. The CDR3 coding sequence is TGTGCCAGCTCACTACAGGGGGAGGCTAACTATGGCTACACCTTC. This encodes CASSLQGEANYGYTF.

This chain uses TRBV5-6 with TRBJ1-1; 8 positions match TRBD1. The CDR3 totals 15 residues. V lost 4 bases to trimming and J lost 1 base; unmatched junction nucleotides: 6. Germline V lookup: CDR1 SGHDT, CDR2 YYEEEE. In DNA, the CDR3 is TGTGCCAGCAGCAGATTCGGGACAGGGAACACTGAAGCTTTCTTT. It translates to CASSRFGTGNTEAFF.

This sequence joins TRBV18 and TRBJ1-1, with no clear D. The CDR3 is made up of 14 amino acids. V was trimmed by 0 bases and J by 6 bases, leaving 11 bases between them. Germline CDR1 reads KGHSH; CDR2 reads LQKENI. CDR3 DNA: TGTGCCAGCTCACCACCGGGAAGGTTGGCTGAAGCTTTCTTT. Translation gives CASSPPGRLAEAFF.

This clone was found once. Other nucleotide sequences from this sample produce the same CDR3. V usage is TRBV9 and J usage is TRBJ1-1; D not resolved. CDR1 is SGDLS, CDR2 YYNGEE, per germline. V lost 0 bases and J 4 bases, leaving 7 bases between the germline ends. This CDR3 has 13 residues. DNA for the CDR3: TGTGCCAGCAGCGTAGCCCCGGGCACTGAAGCTTTCTTT. Residues: CASSVAPGTEAFF.

The chain joins TRBV19 to TRBJ2-2; tentative D call: TRBD2 (6 bases). V was shortened by 4 bases and J by 5 bases, with 11 bases between the two germline ends. Germline CDR1 LNHDA, CDR2 SQIVND (reference sequence). The CDR3 loop spans 14 amino acids. The CDR3 DNA sequence: TGTGCCAGTAGTACCCGGGGGATAACCGGGGAGCTGTTTTTT. Amino acid sequence: CASSTRGITGELFF.

The CDR3 protein is CASRSYARDRDPTNYGYTF. The CDR3 coding sequence is TGTGCCAGCAGGTCCTACGCGCGGGACAGGGACCCTACTAACTATGGCTACACCTTC. The chain is built from TRBV3-1 (or the pseudogene TRBV3-2) and TRBJ1-2; 9 nucleotides line up with TRBD1. In germline, CDR1 is LGHDT, CDR2 YNNKEL (reference sequence). V shed 6 bases, J shed 0 bases, and the junction held 17 bases outside the gene matches. CDR3 length equals 19 residues.

The chain recombines TRBV5-1 with TRBJ1-1, with 8 bases identical to TRBD1. CDR1 and CDR2 (germline): SGHRS, YFSETQ. V lost 6 bases, J lost 4 bases, and 5 bases stayed unmatched. The CDR3 length is 13 residues. The CDR3 coding sequence is TGCGCCAGCACGAACAGGGGGGGCACTGAAGCTTTCTTT. Amino acid sequence: CASTNRGGTEAFF.

The gene calls are TRBV30 and TRBJ1-5; unclear D gene. CDR1 and CDR2 (germline): GTSNPN, SVGIG (reference sequence). Trimming left V 0 bases short and J 1 base short, with 4 bases between. The CDR3 contains 13 residues. The DNA for the CDR3 is TGTGCCTGGAGTGTGGGCAGCAATCAGCCCCAGCATTTT. This translates into CAWSVGSNQPQHF.

The rearrangement joins TRBV11-2 to TRBJ1-1, with D maybe TRBD1 (5 bases). V lost 4 bases to trimming and J lost 5 bases, with 8 bases between them. Germline V CDR1 and CDR2: SGHAT, FQNNGV. The CDR3 consists of 12 residues. The CDR3 DNA sequence: TGTGCCAGCAGCTATGGGGGTACTGAAGCTTTCTTT. Its translation: CASSYGGTEAFF.

This chain links TRBV28 with TRBJ2-6; D is perhaps TRBD1 or TRBD2 (5 bases each). V dropped 2 bases and J dropped 4 bases, with 9 bases sitting between them. CDR3 size: 15 residues. Per germline, CDR1 MDHEN and CDR2 SYDVKM. The CDR3 DNA is TGTGCCAGCAGTTTACGAGGGGCCGGGGCCAACGTCCTGACTTTC. It yields the protein CASSLRGAGANVLTF.

The rearrangement uses TRBV7-8 and TRBJ1-2; D is possibly TRBD1 (6 bases). Looked up from germline, CDR1 is SGHVS and CDR2 is FQNEAQ. The CDR3 is made up of 16 amino acids. V was shortened by 1 base and J by 7 bases, with 19 bases between the two germline ends. For the CDR3, the DNA is TGTGCCAGCAGCTTAGGAACCCAGGGGCTATTGGTTGGCTACACCTTC. Its protein product is CASSLGTQGLLVGYTF.

V and J are TRBV19 and TRBJ1-3; D remains unclear. V was trimmed by 0 bases and J by 4 bases, leaving 7 bases between them. The CDR3 loop spans 14 amino acids. Germline V lookup: CDR1 LNHDA, CDR2 SQIVND (reference sequence). CDR3 nucleotide sequence: TGTGCCAGTAGTATAGATATGGAAGGAAACACCATATATTTT. Protein: CASSIDMEGNTIYF.